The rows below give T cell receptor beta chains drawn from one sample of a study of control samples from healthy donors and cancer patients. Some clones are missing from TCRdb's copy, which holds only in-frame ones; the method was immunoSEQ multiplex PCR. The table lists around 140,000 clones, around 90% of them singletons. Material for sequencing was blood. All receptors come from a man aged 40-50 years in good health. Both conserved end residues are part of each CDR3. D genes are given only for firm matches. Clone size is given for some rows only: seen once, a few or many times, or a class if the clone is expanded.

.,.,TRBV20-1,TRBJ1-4,CSAPEEEKLFF,TGCAGTGCTCCCGAAGAGGAAAAACTGTTTTTT
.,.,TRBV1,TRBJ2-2,CTSSQVLYRGGTGELFF,TGCACCAGCAGCCAAGTCTTGTACAGGGGAGGCACCGGGGAGCTGTTTTTT
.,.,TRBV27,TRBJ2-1,CASSSQVFPYNEQFF,TGTGCCAGCAGTTCCCAGGTTTTCCCCTACAATGAGCAGTTCTTC
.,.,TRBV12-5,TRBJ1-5,CASGAWLSNQPQHF,TGTGCTAGTGGTGCATGGCTTAGCAATCAGCCCCAGCATTTT
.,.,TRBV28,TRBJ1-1,CASSSGSALITEAFF,TGTGCCAGCAGTTCCGGATCTGCGTTGATCACTGAAGCTTTCTTT
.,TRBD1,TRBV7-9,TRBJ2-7,CASSERDRGASYEQYF,TGTGCCAGCAGCGAAAGAGACAGGGGGGCGTCCTACGAGCAGTACTTC
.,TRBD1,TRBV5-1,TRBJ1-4,CASSLQGSEKLFF,TGCGCCAGCAGCTTACAGGGGAGCGAAAAACTGTTTTTT
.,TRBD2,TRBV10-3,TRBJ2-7,CAISSDSSGGTYEQYF,TGTGCCATCTCATCTGACTCTAGCGGGGGGACCTACGAGCAGTACTTC
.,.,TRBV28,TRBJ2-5,CASSFRQGETQYF,TGTGCCAGCAGTTTCCGCCAGGGGGAGACCCAGTACTTC
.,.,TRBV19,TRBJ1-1,CASSTPGTPGREAFF,TGTGCCAGTAGTACCCCGGGGACGCCTGGACGGGAAGCTTTCTTT
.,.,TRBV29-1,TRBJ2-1,CSVVQRPIGNEQFF,TGCAGCGTGGTACAGCGGCCGATCGGCAATGAGCAGTTCTTC
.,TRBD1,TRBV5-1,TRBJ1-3,CASSPGQGGFSGNTIYF,TGCGCCAGCAGCCCCGGACAGGGTGGATTTTCTGGAAACACCATATATTTT
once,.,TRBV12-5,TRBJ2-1,CASAYSGGVYNEQFF,TGTGCTAGTGCATATTCGGGGGGCGTCTACAATGAGCAGTTCTTC
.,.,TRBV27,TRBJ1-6,CASKSAHNSPLHF,TGTGCCAGCAAAAGCGCCCATAATTCACCCCTCCACTTT
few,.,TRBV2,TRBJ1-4,CASSAVQSEKLFF,TGTGCCAGCAGTGCTGTACAGTCGGAAAAACTGTTTTTT
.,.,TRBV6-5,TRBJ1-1,CASEGQMGNTEAFF,TGTGCCAGTGAAGGACAAATGGGGAACACTGAAGCTTTCTTT
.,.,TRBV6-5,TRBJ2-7,CASSRTDGSYEQYF,TGTGCCAGCAGTCGTACGGACGGCTCCTACGAGCAGTACTTC
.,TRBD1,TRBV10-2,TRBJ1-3,CASSRTGELSSPGNTIYF,TGCGCCAGCAGTCGGACAGGGGAACTTAGCTCTCCTGGAAACACCATATATTTT
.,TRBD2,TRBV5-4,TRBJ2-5,CASSWERGTQETQYF,TGTGCCAGCAGCTGGGAGCGGGGTACACAAGAGACCCAGTACTTC
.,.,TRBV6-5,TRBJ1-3,CASSWGPTSGNTIYF,TGTGCCAGCAGTTGGGGACCCACCTCTGGAAACACCATATATTTT
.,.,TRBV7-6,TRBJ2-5,CASSLGASGRVRETQYF,TGTGCCAGCAGCTTAGGTGCAAGCGGCAGGGTACGGGAGACCCAGTACTTC
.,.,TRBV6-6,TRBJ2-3,CASSYSGGTDTQYF,TGTGCCAGCAGTTACTCGGGAGGCACAGATACGCAGTATTTT
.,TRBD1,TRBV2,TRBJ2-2,CASSEQGANTGELFF,TGTGCCAGCAGTGAACAGGGGGCGAACACCGGGGAGCTGTTTTTT
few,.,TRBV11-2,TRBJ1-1,CASSLDLGAEAFF,TGTGCCAGCAGCTTAGATCTTGGGGCGGAAGCTTTCTTT
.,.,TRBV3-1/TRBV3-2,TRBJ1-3,CASSRTEGLRWAIYF,TGTGCCAGCAGCCGAACAGAGGGACTGCGATGGGCCATATATTTT